This T cell receptor beta chain was captured in a study of CXCR3-negative and CXCR3-positive naive CD8 T cells. Looking at the study overall: Total TRB output reached about 150 million reads, about 1.5 +/- 0.3 million per library. General study results and limits: With CXCR3 expression partially decreased after cryopreservation, most assays relied on fresh PBMCs. Memory CD8+ cells showed much lower diversity, while both naive subsets were comparably high.

Worth noting for this clonotype: No antigen is known for it.

TRB cDNA was prepared as libraries by UMI-labeled 5' RACE. From its re-call of the 5' RACE reads, TCRdb lists each CDR3 protein once, without DNA. The listing records approximately 52,000 distinct CDR3 sequences. This CDR3 spans 14 amino acids. In germline, CDR1 is SQVTM, CDR2 ANQGSEA. This TCR was recovered from a human donor in good health. Some clones in this sample may be carry-over from other donors' samples. This sequence joins TRBV29-1 and TRBJ2-3; with no DNA, the TCRdb D assignment of TRBD2 cannot be verified. Sequencing was performed on memory CD8+ T cells from blood. The CDR3 loop is CSVGTSGRTDTQYF.